Listed below are T cell receptor beta chains from one sample, sequenced in a study of blood T cell repertoires in COVID-19. Sequencing used immunoSEQ multiplex PCR; TCRdb keeps in-frame clones, though not all of them. The sample has 300,000 to 350,000 clones, roughly 85% seen once. The sequenced material came from PBMCs or T cells enriched from blood (not recorded which). Receptor source: a woman between 35 and 50 years old with acute COVID-19. Both conserved end residues are part of each CDR3. Each record gives: clone size, V gene, J gene, D gene, CDR3 DNA, CDR3 protein. The D gene is left open where the match is weak. Size values are once, few and many counts, or a class for expanded clones, and some rows have none.

size: NA; V: TRBV10-3; J: TRBJ1-5; D: TRBD1; DNA: TGTGCCATCGGACAGGGAGGGCCCCAGCATTTT; CDR3: CAIGQGGPQHF
size: NA; V: TRBV9; J: TRBJ2-1; D: NA; DNA: TGTGCCAGCAGCGTAGTTGGGACTCCCTACAATGAGCAGTTCTTC; CDR3: CASSVVGTPYNEQFF
size: NA; V: TRBV6-5; J: TRBJ1-1; D: NA; DNA: TGTGCCAGCAGGGGGGGGGTTTTAGCTTTCTTT; CDR3: CASRGGVLAFF
size: few; V: TRBV3-1/TRBV3-2; J: TRBJ1-1; D: TRBD1; DNA: TGTGCCAGCAGCCATTGGACAGGGGACACTGAAGCTTTCTTT; CDR3: CASSHWTGDTEAFF
size: NA; V: TRBV6-2/TRBV6-3; J: TRBJ2-5; D: TRBD1; DNA: TGTGCCAGCAGTTACTCGGACAGGGGACCCCAAGAGACCCAGTACTTC; CDR3: CASSYSDRGPQETQYF
size: few; V: TRBV6-1; J: TRBJ2-2; D: TRBD2; DNA: TGTGCCAGCAGTGACCTAGCGGGGAACACCGGGGAGCTGTTTTTT; CDR3: CASSDLAGNTGELFF
size: NA; V: TRBV6-2/TRBV6-3; J: TRBJ2-5; D: TRBD2; DNA: TGTGCCAGCAGTTACATTGAGGGGAGGGATCGGACCCAGTACTTC; CDR3: CASSYIEGRDRTQYF
size: NA; V: TRBV7-8; J: TRBJ1-5; D: NA; DNA: TGTGCCAGCAGCTTAGCAGCGGGACATAACAATCAGCCCCAGCATTTT; CDR3: CASSLAAGHNNQPQHF
size: few; V: TRBV2; J: TRBJ1-1; D: NA; DNA: TGTGCCAGCATGGAGGGGCGGACTGAAGCTTTCTTT; CDR3: CASMEGRTEAFF
size: few; V: TRBV5-4; J: TRBJ2-2; D: TRBD1; DNA: TGTGCCAGCATTGCACAGACAGGGGGGGACACCGGGGAGCTGTTTTTT; CDR3: CASIAQTGGDTGELFF
size: NA; V: TRBV27; J: TRBJ1-1; D: NA; DNA: TGTGCCAGCAGTTTCAAGTCTGAGGCTTTCTTT; CDR3: CASSFKSEAFF
size: few; V: TRBV2; J: TRBJ2-7; D: NA; DNA: TGTGCCAGCAGTGAGACAGCTCTATCCTACGAGCAGTACTTC; CDR3: CASSETALSYEQYF
size: NA; V: TRBV3-1/TRBV3-2; J: TRBJ2-3; D: TRBD2; DNA: TGTGCCAGCAGTCTAGCGGGGGGGCAAGATACGCAGTATTTT; CDR3: CASSLAGGQDTQYF
size: NA; V: TRBV27; J: TRBJ1-6; D: TRBD1; DNA: TGTGCCAGCAGTTTGGACAGGGGAAATTCACCCCTCCACTTT; CDR3: CASSLDRGNSPLHF
size: NA; V: TRBV5-1; J: TRBJ1-1; D: TRBD1; DNA: TGCGCCAGCAGCACGGACAGGGCGAACACTGAAGCTTTCTTT; CDR3: CASSTDRANTEAFF
size: NA; V: TRBV28; J: TRBJ1-1; D: TRBD1; DNA: TGTGCCAGCAGACTACAGGGGCCCGAGGCTTTCTTT; CDR3: CASRLQGPEAFF
size: NA; V: TRBV7-8; J: TRBJ2-5; D: TRBD1; DNA: TGTGCCAGCAGCCAAGCAGGGACAGGGAAAGAGACCCAGTACTTC; CDR3: CASSQAGTGKETQYF
size: NA; V: TRBV9; J: TRBJ2-2; D: NA; DNA: TGTGCCAGCAGCGTAGCGGGGGGCCACACCGGGGAGCTGTTTTTT; CDR3: CASSVAGGHTGELFF
size: NA; V: TRBV5-4; J: TRBJ2-2; D: NA; DNA: TGTGCCTGCAGTCCCGGGACAAGGAACACCGGGGAGCTGTTTTTT; CDR3: CACSPGTRNTGELFF
size: NA; V: TRBV6-1; J: TRBJ1-4; D: NA; DNA: TGTGCCAGCAGTGACAACAGGAACTATAATGAAAAACTGTTTTTT; CDR3: CASSDNRNYNEKLFF
size: few; V: TRBV5-1; J: TRBJ2-7; D: TRBD1; DNA: TGCGCCAGCAGCGTGAGGACAGGGGTCCACGAGCAGTACTTC; CDR3: CASSVRTGVHEQYF
size: NA; V: TRBV27; J: TRBJ1-6; D: TRBD1; DNA: TGTGCCAGCAGTCTCAGGGGGCAAGAATCACCCCTCCACTTT; CDR3: CASSLRGQESPLHF
size: NA; V: TRBV5-4; J: TRBJ1-4; D: TRBD1; DNA: TGTGCCAGCAGCTTAGGGGGCAATGCTAATGAAAAACTGTTTTTT; CDR3: CASSLGGNANEKLFF
size: few; V: TRBV9; J: TRBJ2-2; D: TRBD1; DNA: TGTGCCAGCACCAAGGACAGGGATTTTTTGAACACCGGGGAGCTGTTTTTT; CDR3: CASTKDRDFLNTGELFF
size: NA; V: TRBV18; J: TRBJ2-7; D: NA; DNA: TGTGCCAGCTCACCACCTTCCAGGGGAATAGGCGAGCAGTACTTC; CDR3: CASSPPSRGIGEQYF
size: once; V: TRBV6-5; J: TRBJ1-2; D: NA; DNA: TGTGCCAGCCGTATGTCCAGGGGAGAGAGCTATGGCTACACCTTC; CDR3: CASRMSRGESYGYTF
size: NA; V: TRBV6-1; J: TRBJ1-1; D: NA; DNA: TGTGCCAGCAGTGAATTCGGGGGGGTGAACACTGAAGCTTTCTTT; CDR3: CASSEFGGVNTEAFF
size: NA; V: TRBV5-4; J: TRBJ1-1; D: NA; DNA: TGTGCCAGCAGCTTCGGACAGAACACTGAAGCTTTCTTT; CDR3: CASSFGQNTEAFF
size: NA; V: TRBV20-1; J: TRBJ2-3; D: NA; DNA: TGCAGTGCTTTATCGACAGATACGCAGTATTTT; CDR3: CSALSTDTQYF
size: NA; V: TRBV28; J: TRBJ1-1; D: NA; DNA: TGTGCCAGCAGTTTAGCGGCAGACACTGAAGCTTTCTTT; CDR3: CASSLAADTEAFF
size: few; V: TRBV27; J: TRBJ1-5; D: NA; DNA: TGTGCCAGCACCTCCCGGGACAATCTTCTATTGGGCAATCAGCCCCAGCATTTT; CDR3: CASTSRDNLLLGNQPQHF
size: NA; V: TRBV4-3; J: TRBJ1-1; D: NA; DNA: TGCGCCAGCAGCCAGTCGCCTCCGGCGGGAGGGTTTAGTGCTGAAGCTTTCTTT; CDR3: CASSQSPPAGGFSAEAFF
size: NA; V: TRBV28; J: TRBJ1-2; D: NA; DNA: TGTGCCAGCAGCCTCCGATTACGAGCTAACTATGGCTACACCTTC; CDR3: CASSLRLRANYGYTF
size: NA; V: TRBV7-2; J: TRBJ2-1; D: TRBD2; DNA: TGTGCCAGCAGCTCCGGCGGGGGGAGCTCCTACAATGAGCAGTTCTTC; CDR3: CASSSGGGSSYNEQFF
size: NA; V: TRBV9; J: TRBJ2-1; D: NA; DNA: TGTGCCAGCAGCACCCAACCGGTAGGGACACTCCCTATTCTTACCTACAATGAGCAGTTCTTC; CDR3: CASSTQPVGTLPILTYNEQFF
size: NA; V: TRBV27; J: TRBJ1-1; D: TRBD1; DNA: TGTGCCAGCAGTTTAATGGGTGACAGGGGGGCCACTGAAGCTTTCTTT; CDR3: CASSLMGDRGATEAFF
size: NA; V: TRBV5-4; J: TRBJ2-7; D: TRBD2; DNA: TGTGCCAGCAGCTCGAGCCCTCTAGCGGGGACCTCTTCCTACGAGCAGTACTTC; CDR3: CASSSSPLAGTSSYEQYF
size: NA; V: TRBV28; J: TRBJ1-1; D: TRBD1; DNA: TGTGCCAGCAGTCTTGACAGGGTGAACACTGAAGCTTTCTTT; CDR3: CASSLDRVNTEAFF
size: NA; V: TRBV5-1; J: TRBJ1-4; D: TRBD1; DNA: TGCGCCAGCAGCTTAAACAGGGGGTTCGCAACTAATGAAAAACTGTTTTTT; CDR3: CASSLNRGFATNEKLFF
size: NA; V: TRBV3-1/TRBV3-2; J: TRBJ2-7; D: NA; DNA: TGTGCCAGCAGCCAGATAGCTCAGCGGCAGTACTTC; CDR3: CASSQIAQRQYF
size: NA; V: TRBV4-3; J: TRBJ2-1; D: TRBD2; DNA: TGCGCCAGCAGCCAACTCCTGACTAGCGGAACCTACAATGAGCAGTTCTTC; CDR3: CASSQLLTSGTYNEQFF
size: NA; V: TRBV18; J: TRBJ2-5; D: NA; DNA: TGTGCCAGCGCCTCCTTAGCCCCCCAAGAGACCCAGTACTTC; CDR3: CASASLAPQETQYF
size: NA; V: TRBV10-3; J: TRBJ2-2; D: TRBD2; DNA: TGTGCCATCAGTGAGCCACTAGCGGGTGGAGCCGGGGAGCTGTTTTTT; CDR3: CAISEPLAGGAGELFF
size: few; V: TRBV27; J: TRBJ2-1; D: TRBD2; DNA: TGTGCCAGCAGTCCCGGATACAGCGGGGGGCCTTCCTACAATGAGCAGTTCTTC; CDR3: CASSPGYSGGPSYNEQFF
size: NA; V: TRBV15; J: TRBJ2-1; D: TRBD1; DNA: TGTGCCACCAGCAGAACTTCAGGGGGCAGGGGTGAGCAGTTCTTC; CDR3: CATSRTSGGRGEQFF
size: NA; V: TRBV7-2; J: TRBJ2-3; D: TRBD2; DNA: TGTGCCAGCAACCGGGGGGGAGCTGGGGATACGCAGTATTTT; CDR3: CASNRGGAGDTQYF
size: NA; V: TRBV12-3/TRBV12-4; J: TRBJ2-7; D: NA; DNA: TGTGCCAGCAGTTTGCGGGCAGAGCAGTACTTC; CDR3: CASSLRAEQYF
size: NA; V: TRBV4-3; J: TRBJ1-5; D: NA; DNA: TGCGCCAGCAGCCAAGATCACCTGGGGGTGGGGGGGTATCAGCCCCAGCATTTT; CDR3: CASSQDHLGVGGYQPQHF
size: NA; V: TRBV25-1; J: TRBJ2-7; D: TRBD2; DNA: TGTGCCAGCGAAAGGACTAGCCCTTCCTACGAGCAGTACTTC; CDR3: CASERTSPSYEQYF